This TCR beta chain was sequenced for a study of tumor-infiltrating lymphocytes in glioblastoma multiforme. Study outcomes and limitations: RNA-based TCR sequencing may distort clone frequencies, since cells carry unequal TCR transcript numbers. TCR plus mutation findings rest on a single glioblastoma patient.

Three nested ARM-PCR rounds with V-beta and C-beta primers built TCRB libraries. TCRB-specific cDNA synthesis used around 550 ng of total RNA. TCRdb processed the multiplex PCR reads anew with MiXCR; each CDR3 protein has one entry. The sample consists of approximately 11,000 distinct CDR3 sequences, over 60% of them appearing once. This clonotype appeared once. Its antigen is currently unknown. The receptor was derived from a male donor with glioblastoma. The sequenced sample was brain tumor tissue.

The DNA for the CDR3 is TGTGCCAGCAGCCGGGGGCGGAATTCACCCCTCCACTTT. Translated, it gives CASSRGRNSPLHF. The rearrangement links TRBV11-2 to TRBJ1-6; D is perhaps TRBD1 (6 bases). The CDR3 totals 13 residues. Germline CDR1 is SGHAT and CDR2 is FQNNGV. V lost 5 bases and J lost 7, with 9 bases in between.